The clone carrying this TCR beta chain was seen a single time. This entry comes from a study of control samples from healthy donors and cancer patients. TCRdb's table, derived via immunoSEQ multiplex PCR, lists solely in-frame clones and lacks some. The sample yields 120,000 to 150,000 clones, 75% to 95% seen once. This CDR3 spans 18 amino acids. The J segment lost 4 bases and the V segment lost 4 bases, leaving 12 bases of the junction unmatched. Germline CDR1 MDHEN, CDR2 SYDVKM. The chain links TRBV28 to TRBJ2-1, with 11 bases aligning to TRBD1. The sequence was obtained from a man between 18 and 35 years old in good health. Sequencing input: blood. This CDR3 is CASSSHGTGGVGYNEQFF. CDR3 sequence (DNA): TGTGCCAGCAGTTCCCATGGGACAGGGGGAGTAGGATACAATGAGCAGTTCTTC.